This T cell receptor beta chain originates from a study of T cells after yellow fever vaccination. Study-level findings and limits: Although most clonotypes did not, a small share appeared in both CD4 and CD8 compartments. Most primary-vaccination clones recurred post-booster (roughly 96% CD4, roughly 87% CD8). The study noted that FACS-sorted repertoires could contain abundant clonotypes contaminating from the bulk population.

A process of 5'RACE template switching, which added a universal primer site and UMIs, was used to make TCR cDNA. TCRdb re-called the 5' RACE reads with MiXCR, one entry per CDR3 protein. The table has approximately 250,000 distinct CDR3 sequences, 3.6% seen once; the top ten hold under 20%. There are many counts of this clonotype. The antigen remains undetermined. This CDR3 has 19 amino acids. The V gene lost 0 bases and the J gene lost 0 bases, with 18 bases spanning the gap. Germline loops: CDR1 DFQATT, CDR2 SNEGSKA (reference sequence). The sample in question was PBMCs, obtained 15 days after the yellow fever booster vaccination. The TCR originated in a man in his late teens or twenties who received the YFV17D yellow fever vaccine. This sequence joins TRBV20-1 and TRBJ1-6; D remains unclear. This CDR3 is CSARDAIRLPSSYNSPLHF. In nucleotides, the CDR3 is TGCAGTGCTAGAGATGCAATCCGACTCCCGAGCTCCTATAATTCACCCCTCCACTTT.